The clone carrying this T cell receptor beta chain was observed a few times. The target antigen is unknown. This entry comes from a study of blood T cells in healthy people across ages. It was with a sample-barcoded 5' primer and a J-beta primer mix that a second PCR of roughly 7 to 12 cycles was run. Each cDNA was tagged by a template-switch adaptor containing 12 random nucleotides. A single record per CDR3 protein comes from TCRdb applying MiXCR to the 5' RACE reads. The sample carries around 1.5 million distinct CDR3 sequences, approximately 59% recorded once. Study-wide points: The unknown donor CMV status may have confounded expanded clonotype changes. The recorded TCR beta diversity per million T cells decreased in a roughly linear manner with age. Diversity figures based on one million T cells were deemed too low.

The clonotype originates from a young man in good health. The sequencing input was blood.

For the CDR3, the DNA is TGTGCCAGCAGTCCCGGGGGGTTCAACAATGAGCAGTTCTTC. It translates to CASSPGGFNNEQFF. The V gene is TRBV6-2 or TRBV6-3, the J gene TRBJ2-1; 7 nucleotides align to TRBD2. CDR3 length equals 14 residues. CDR1 MNHEY and CDR2 SVGEGT come from the germline V gene. V gave up 5 bases and J gave up 5 bases; unmatched junction bases: 6.